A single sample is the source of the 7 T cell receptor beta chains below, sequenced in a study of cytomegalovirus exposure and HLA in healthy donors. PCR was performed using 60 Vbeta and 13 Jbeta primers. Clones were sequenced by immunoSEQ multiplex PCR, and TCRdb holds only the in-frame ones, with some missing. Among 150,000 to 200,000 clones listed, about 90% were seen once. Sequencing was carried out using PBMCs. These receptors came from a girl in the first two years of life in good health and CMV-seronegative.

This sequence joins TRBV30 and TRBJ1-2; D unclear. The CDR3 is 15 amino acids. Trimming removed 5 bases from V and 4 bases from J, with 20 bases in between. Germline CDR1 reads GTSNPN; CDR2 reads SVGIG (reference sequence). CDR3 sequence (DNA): TGTGCCTGGGACCCCGGGTTTGCCGCGACCTATGGCTACACCTTC. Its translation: CAWDPGFAATYGYTF.

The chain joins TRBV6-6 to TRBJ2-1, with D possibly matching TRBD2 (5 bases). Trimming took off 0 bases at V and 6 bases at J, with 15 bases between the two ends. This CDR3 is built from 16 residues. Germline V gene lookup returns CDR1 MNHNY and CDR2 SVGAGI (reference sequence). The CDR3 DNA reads TGTGCCAGCAGTTACTCGGTGGGGAGCAAGGCCAATGAGCAGTTCTTC. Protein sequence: CASSYSVGSKANEQFF.

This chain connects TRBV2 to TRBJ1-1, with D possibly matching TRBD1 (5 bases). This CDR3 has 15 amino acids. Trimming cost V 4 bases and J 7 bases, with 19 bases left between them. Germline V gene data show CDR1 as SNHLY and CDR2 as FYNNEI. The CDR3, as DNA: TGTGCCAGCAGTGTGAGGGCCGGAGGGGAGCATGAAGCTTTCTTT. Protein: CASSVRAGGEHEAFF.

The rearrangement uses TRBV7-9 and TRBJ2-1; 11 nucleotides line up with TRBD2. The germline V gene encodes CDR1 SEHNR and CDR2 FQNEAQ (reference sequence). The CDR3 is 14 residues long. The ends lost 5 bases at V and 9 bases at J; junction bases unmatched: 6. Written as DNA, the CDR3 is TGTGCCAGCAGCAAGATAGCGGGGGGGGGTGAGCAGTTCTTC. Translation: CASSKIAGGGEQFF.

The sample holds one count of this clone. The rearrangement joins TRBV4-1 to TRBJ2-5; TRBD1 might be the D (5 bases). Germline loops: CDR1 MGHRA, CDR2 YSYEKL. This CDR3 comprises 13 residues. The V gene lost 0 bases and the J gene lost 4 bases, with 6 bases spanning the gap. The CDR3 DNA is TGCGCCAGCAGCCAAGACAGGGTAGAGACCCAGTACTTC. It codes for CASSQDRVETQYF.

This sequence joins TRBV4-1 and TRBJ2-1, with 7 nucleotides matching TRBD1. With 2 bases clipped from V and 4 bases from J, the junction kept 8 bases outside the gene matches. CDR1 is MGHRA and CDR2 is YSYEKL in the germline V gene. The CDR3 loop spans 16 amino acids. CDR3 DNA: TGCGCCAGCAGCCAACCTACAGGGGACCCTTACAATGAGCAGTTCTTC. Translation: CASSQPTGDPYNEQFF.

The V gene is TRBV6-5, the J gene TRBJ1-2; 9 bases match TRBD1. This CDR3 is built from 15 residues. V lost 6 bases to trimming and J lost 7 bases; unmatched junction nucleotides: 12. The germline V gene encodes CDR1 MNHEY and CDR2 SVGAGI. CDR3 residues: CASRSSGTGLSGYTF. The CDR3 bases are TGTGCCAGCAGATCCTCCGGGACAGGGCTTTCTGGCTACACCTTC.